The 30 T cell receptor beta chains below come from one sample, sequenced in a study of blood T cell repertoires in COVID-19. Data came from immunoSEQ multiplex PCR; TCRdb stores just in-frame clones and leaves some out. The sample lists about 240,000 clones, about 82% occurring once. Sequencing was performed on peripheral blood. These receptors all stem from a man older than 75 with acute or convalescent COVID-19.

The CDR3 is CASSLGGPNSPLHF. The CDR3 region has the DNA TGTGCCAGCAGCTTGGGAGGGCCCAATTCACCCCTCCACTTT. The chain joins TRBV5-6 to TRBJ1-6; no reliable D call. The V gene's germline CDR1 is SGHDT and CDR2 YYEEEE. V lost 0 bases to trimming and J lost 7 bases, with 8 bases between them. The CDR3 is 14 residues long.

With respect to this clone: Other DNA sequences in this sample translate to the same CDR3. The J gene is TRBJ2-7, the V gene TRBV12-3 or TRBV12-4; TRBD1 matches at 7 bases. CDR3 length: 13 amino acids. Trimming cost V 6 bases and J 2 bases; bases outside gene matches: 4. The CDR3 region has the DNA TGTGCCAGCAGAAGGACAGGAGCCTACGAGCAGTACTTC. Encoded protein: CASRRTGAYEQYF.

In the case of this clone: The sample has other DNA sequences that encode this CDR3 too. The genes are TRBV3-1 (or the pseudogene TRBV3-2) and TRBJ2-7, with TRBD2 identical over 11 bases. CDR3 size: 14 residues. V dropped 2 bases and J dropped 3; count of bases not matched to a gene: 0. Germline values: CDR1 LGHDT, CDR2 YNNKEL (reference sequence). DNA of the CDR3: TGTGCCAGCAGCCAAACTAGCGGGAGCTACGAGCAGTACTTC. Translated, it gives CASSQTSGSYEQYF.

The chain joins TRBV23-1 to TRBJ1-6; no reliable D call. TRBV23-1 is given ORF status, its function remaining uncertain. Trimming shortened V by 4 bases and J by 7 bases, and 17 bases separated the two germline ends. The CDR3 is 16 residues long. CDR3 nucleotides: TGCGCCAGCAGTCCCCCGGGAGTCGACCGAAATTCACCCCTCCACTTT. This gives the protein CASSPPGVDRNSPLHF.

The chain employs TRBV5-1 and TRBJ1-4, with unresolved D. V was trimmed by 2 bases and J by 8 bases, leaving 10 bases between them. Germline V gene sequence: CDR1 SGHRS, CDR2 YFSETQ. This CDR3 region has 13 residues. CDR3 DNA sequence: TGCGCCAGCAGCTTACGGGTAGAGGAAAAACTGTTTTTT. Its protein product is CASSLRVEEKLFF.

The chain links TRBV4-3 to TRBJ1-4; 12 bases line up with TRBD1. Germline V gene lookup returns CDR1 LGHNA and CDR2 YSLEER. The CDR3 has 16 residues. Trimming took 5 bases from V and 6 from J; bases not matched to a gene: 7. The chain's CDR3 is CASSKSGTGGYEKLFF. The CDR3 DNA reads as TGCGCCAGCAGCAAGAGCGGGACAGGGGGCTATGAAAAACTGTTTTTT.

The CDR3 DNA follows: TGCGCCAGCAGCCAGGGAGGGACTAATGAAAAACTGTTTTTT. Translated, it gives CASSQGGTNEKLFF. This rearrangement joins TRBV4-3 to TRBJ1-4; D is uncertain. Per germline, CDR1 LGHNA and CDR2 YSLEER. Trimming pared 3 bases from V and 2 bases from J, leaving 7 bases between. This CDR3 has 14 amino acids.

J is TRBJ1-2 and V is TRBV7-2; perhaps TRBD1 as D (5 bases). V lost 5 bases, J lost 3 bases, and 10 bases lay in between. There are 13 residues in the CDR3. The germline V gene has CDR1 SGHTA and CDR2 FQGNSA. The CDR3 here is CASSLTGYYGYTF. The CDR3 region has the DNA TGTGCCAGCAGCCTTACAGGCTACTATGGCTACACCTTC.

The rearrangement links TRBV9 to TRBJ2-7; 8 nucleotides align to TRBD1. Germline-derived CDR1 and CDR2 are SGDLS and YYNGEE. V dropped 3 bases and J dropped 6; count of bases not matched to a gene: 11. The length of the CDR3 is 15 residues. The CDR3 bases are TGTGCCAGCAGCGCCTCCGGGACAGGCAACGCCGAGCAGTACTTC. It specifies CASSASGTGNAEQYF. Filled out from reference TRBV9 and TRBJ2-7, the complete variable domain reads DSGVTQTPKHLITATGQRVTLRCSPRSGDLSVYWYQQSLDQGLQFLIQYYNGEERAKGNILERFSAQQFPDLHSELNLSSLELGDSALYFCASSASGTGNAEQYFGPGTRLTVT.

The chain recombines TRBV28 with TRBJ2-2, with a weak D call TRBD1 (6 bases). The CDR3 is 16 residues long. V was cut by 6 bases and J by 1 base, with 15 bases left in between. Germline lookup yields CDR1 MDHEN and CDR2 SYDVKM. The CDR3 spells CASRLSGTLNTGELFF. The DNA of the CDR3 is TGTGCCAGCAGACTCTCCGGGACACTGAACACCGGGGAGCTGTTTTTT.

The genes are TRBV7-9 and TRBJ1-2; D unclear. The CDR3 length is 15 residues. Germline V gene data show CDR1 as SEHNR and CDR2 as FQNEAQ (reference sequence). V dropped 0 bases and J dropped 0 bases, with 8 bases sitting between them. The CDR3 DNA reads as TGTGCCAGCAGCTTAGCCAGCAGCGCTAACTATGGCTACACCTTC. The encoded protein is CASSLASSANYGYTF.

The chain recombines TRBV5-1 with TRBJ1-2; D is perhaps TRBD1 (5 bases). Trimming left V 0 bases short and J 0 bases short, with 9 bases between. This CDR3 comprises 15 residues. Per the germline V gene, CDR1 is SGHRS and CDR2 is YFSETQ. In DNA, the CDR3 is TGCGCCAGCAGCTTGGACGGGGGATCTAACTATGGCTACACCTTC. Protein: CASSLDGGSNYGYTF. The full variable domain, rest sourced from reference TRBV5-1 and TRBJ1-2, is KAGVTQTPRYLIKTRGQQVTLSCSPISGHRSVSWYQQTPGQGLQFLFEYFSETQRNKGNFPGRFSGRQFSNSRSEMNVSTLELGDSALYLCASSLDGGSNYGYTFGSGTRLTVV.

The V and J genes are TRBV5-6 and TRBJ2-2, with TRBD1 as a possible D gene (6 bases). Germline CDR1 is SGHDT and CDR2 is YYEEEE. This CDR3 is built from 14 residues. The V and J ends lost 2 bases and 5 bases respectively, with 10 bases between them. CDR3 sequence reads: CASSLGQGTGELFF. The CDR3 DNA follows: TGTGCCAGCAGCTTAGGGCAGGGGACCGGGGAGCTGTTTTTT.

The chain uses TRBV28 and TRBJ1-4; the match to TRBD1 covers 7 bases. V trimming: 6 bases; J trimming: 7 bases; junction bases outside the gene matches: 14. This CDR3 is built from 16 residues. Germline-derived CDR1 and CDR2 are MDHEN and SYDVKM. CDR3 DNA: TGTGCCAGCAGCAAAACCAGAGGGGGCTTCGGTGAAAAACTGTTTTTT. Translated, it gives CASSKTRGGFGEKLFF.

This clone was seen a few times. The chain combines TRBV6-2 or TRBV6-3 with TRBJ1-4; D is ambiguous. Per the germline V gene, CDR1 is MNHEY and CDR2 is SVGEGT. Trimming pared 6 bases from V and 6 bases from J, leaving 8 bases between. The CDR3 has 12 amino acids. The CDR3 sequence: CASSPADEKLFF. CDR3 in DNA: TGTGCCAGCAGCCCCGCGGATGAAAAACTGTTTTTT.

The chain is built from TRBV5-6 and TRBJ2-2; 9 bases map to TRBD1. Unmatched junction bases numbered 4, after V lost 4 bases and J lost 3 bases. The CDR3 runs 15 residues. Looked up from germline, CDR1 is SGHDT and CDR2 is YYEEEE. The CDR3 region has the DNA TGTGCCAGCAGCATGAGGGACAGGGACACCGGGGAGCTGTTTTTT. Translation: CASSMRDRDTGELFF.

The chain employs TRBV15 and TRBJ1-3, with D hard to call. Germline V gives CDR1 LNHNV, CDR2 YYDKDF (reference sequence). There are 16 residues in the CDR3. Deletions cut 3 bases from V and 0 bases from J, with 12 bases between. The CDR3: CATSRGRTGSGNTIYF. The CDR3 DNA follows: TGTGCCACCAGCAGGGGGAGGACGGGCTCTGGAAACACCATATATTTT.

This clone was seen just once. This chain uses TRBV28 with TRBJ1-5; D is undetermined. The germline V gene has CDR1 MDHEN and CDR2 SYDVKM. The CDR3 totals 14 residues. V was pared by 2 bases and J by 0 bases, with 5 bases between. The chain's CDR3 is CASSLRVSNQPQHF. The CDR3 DNA reads as TGTGCCAGCAGTTTACGGGTTAGCAATCAGCCCCAGCATTTT.

This clone showed up just a few times. The gene calls are TRBV2 and TRBJ1-5; 7 positions agree with TRBD1. Germline CDR1 and CDR2: SNHLY and FYNNEI. V shed 7 bases and J 3 bases; nucleotides not matched to a gene: 3. The CDR3 totals 13 residues. This CDR3 reads CASTTGANQPQHF. In DNA, the CDR3 is TGTGCCAGCACTACAGGGGCCAATCAGCCCCAGCATTTT.

The chain links TRBV28 to TRBJ1-3; maybe TRBD1 (5 bases). V lost 3 bases, J lost 2 bases, and 8 bases lay in between. The CDR3 is 14 residues long. CDR1 MDHEN and CDR2 SYDVKM come from the germline V gene. The DNA for the CDR3 is TGTGCCAGCAGTTTGGGGGGGGCTGGAAACACCATATATTTT. Translating gives CASSLGGAGNTIYF.

The rearrangement links TRBV28 to TRBJ2-1; TRBD2 matches 15 bases. The V gene end was trimmed by 3 bases and the J gene end by 4 bases; junction bases not matched to a gene: 13. This CDR3 has 20 amino acids. Per the germline V gene, CDR1 is MDHEN and CDR2 is SYDVKM. The DNA for the CDR3 is TGTGCCAGCAGTTTCACGGGAGGACTAGCGGGAGGGGGGGCTTACAATGAGCAGTTCTTC. This codes for CASSFTGGLAGGGAYNEQFF.

This CDR3 is CASSPDSNRFSEAFF. As DNA, the CDR3 is TGTGCCAGCAGCCCCGACAGTAACAGGTTCTCTGAAGCTTTCTTT. The rearrangement joins TRBV9 to TRBJ1-1, with D perhaps matching TRBD1 (5 bases). V gave up 4 bases and J gave up 6 bases, with 19 bases separating them. CDR3 length: 15 residues. Germline CDR1 reads SGDLS; CDR2 reads YYNGEE.

The V and J genes are TRBV5-4 and TRBJ2-7; TRBD1 agrees at 8 bases. Per germline, CDR1 SGHNT and CDR2 YYREEE (reference sequence). CDR3 length equals 16 residues. V lost 4 bases, J lost 0 bases, and 9 bases stayed unmatched. CDR3 in amino acids: CASSPGQGEASYEQYF. The CDR3 DNA is TGTGCCAGCAGCCCCGGACAGGGAGAAGCCTCCTACGAGCAGTACTTC.

CDR3 residues: CASSLVADVGEQFF. In DNA form, the CDR3 reads TGTGCCAGCAGCTTAGTAGCGGACGTGGGTGAGCAGTTCTTC. The V call is TRBV7-3, the J call TRBJ2-1; a weak D match, TRBD2 (6 bases). Trimming cost V 2 bases and J 9 bases, with 14 bases left between them. Germline V gene data show CDR1 as SGHTA and CDR2 as FQGTGA. The CDR3 length is 14 residues. The whole variable domain, remainder taken from reference TRBV7-3 and TRBJ2-1, is GAGVSQTPSNKVTEKGKYVELRCDPISGHTALYWYRQSLGQGPEFLIYFQGTGAADDSGLPNDRFFAVRPEGSVSTLKIQRTERGDSAVYLCASSLVADVGEQFFGPGTRLTVL.

This clone occurred a few times. The sample contains more than one DNA sequence encoding this CDR3. The chain carries TRBV28 and TRBJ1-5; D unresolved. The V end was cut by 3 bases, the J end by 6 bases, with 12 bases between. The CDR3 covers 14 residues. The germline CDR1 and CDR2 sequences are MDHEN and SYDVKM. The CDR3 loop reads CASSFGGAPQPQHF. The CDR3 nucleotides read TGTGCCAGCAGTTTCGGAGGAGCCCCTCAGCCCCAGCATTTT. Variable domain in full (rest from reference TRBV28 and TRBJ1-5): DVKVTQSSRYLVKRTGEKVFLECVQDMDHENMFWYRQDPGLGLRLIYFSYDVKMKEKGDIPEGYSVSREKKERFSLILESASTNQTSMYLCASSFGGAPQPQHFGDGTRLSIL.

This chain links TRBV18 with TRBJ2-1, with TRBD1 matching over 10 bases. Trimming cost V 1 base and J 0 bases; bases outside gene matches: 0. This CDR3 comprises 16 residues. The germline V gene encodes CDR1 KGHSH and CDR2 LQKENI. The CDR3 DNA follows: TGTGCCAGCTCACCACGGACAGGGGGCTCCTACAATGAGCAGTTCTTC. Protein: CASSPRTGGSYNEQFF.

This clone was picked up a small number of times. The rearrangement uses TRBV2 and TRBJ1-5; possible D gene TRBD1, 6 bases. CDR1 SNHLY and CDR2 FYNNEI come from the germline V gene. The CDR3 loop spans 15 amino acids. Trimming took off 1 base at V and 4 bases at J, with 11 bases between the two ends. CDR3 nucleotide sequence: TGTGCCAGCAGTGAAGGGACAGCGAGAAATCAGCCCCAGCATTTT. This gives the protein CASSEGTARNQPQHF.

This clone was recorded once. The V gene is TRBV19, the J gene TRBJ2-6; possibly TRBD2 for D (6 bases). The ends were cut back, 3 bases at V and 2 bases at J, with 8 bases in the middle. Germline CDR1 is LNHDA and CDR2 is SQIVND (reference sequence). The CDR3 consists of 15 residues. The CDR3 region is CASSIPGAGANVLTF. In DNA form, the CDR3 reads TGTGCCAGTAGTATCCCGGGGGCTGGGGCCAACGTCCTGACTTTC.

The rearrangement uses TRBV6-2 or TRBV6-3 and TRBJ2-3; the match to TRBD1 covers 7 bases. The CDR3 contains 14 residues. The trim removed 6 bases at V and 2 bases at J, leaving 5 bases unmatched. CDR1 MNHEY and CDR2 SVGEGT come from the germline V gene. CDR3 in DNA: TGTGCCAGCAGCCCCCAGGGGGACACAGATACGCAGTATTTT. Translated: CASSPQGDTDTQYF.

This clone showed up just once. The J gene is TRBJ1-1, the V gene TRBV18; 10 bases map to TRBD1. The junction had 9 bases not matched to a gene; V was cut back by 3 bases and J by 2 bases. The CDR3 covers 17 residues. Germline CDR1 and CDR2: KGHSH and LQKENI. Here the CDR3 reads CASSPRATGGSNTEAFF. CDR3 nucleotides: TGTGCCAGCTCACCTCGGGCGACAGGGGGCAGTAACACTGAAGCTTTCTTT.